Shown below are 3 T cell receptor beta chains from a single sample sequenced in a study of vaccination effects on CD4 cells after COVID-19. The repertoire was sequenced with immunoSEQ multiplex PCR; TCRdb's copy has only in-frame clones and lacks some. The sample holds tens of thousands of clones, more than 60% seen once. Sequencing was preceded by expansion of antigen-specific CD4+ T cells with viral peptide pools in the ViraFEST assay. Isolation of CD4+ T cells took place after about nine days of culture. Every participant took two doses of the BNT162b2 or mRNA-1273 vaccine. Their antigens remain unidentified. The sequencing used CD4+ T cells from PBMCs cultured with HCoV-OC43 spike peptides, collected after COVID-19 vaccination. Documented subset: HCoV-OC43 spike overlapping peptide pool stimulation. The receptors here all came from a human donor who received a COVID-19 vaccine.

The CDR3 protein is CAWSAGNGNQPQHF. CDR3 DNA: TGTGCCTGGAGTGCTGGCAATGGCAATCAGCCCCAGCATTTT. V usage is TRBV30 and J usage is TRBJ1-5; D unclear. The length of the CDR3 is 14 residues. The V end lost 1 base, the J end lost 2 bases, and 9 bases lay between the germline ends. Germline V gene sequence: CDR1 GTSNPN, CDR2 SVGIG (reference sequence).

This rearrangement joins TRBV24-1 to TRBJ1-1; 10 nucleotides agree with TRBD1. Germline loops: CDR1 KGHDR, CDR2 SFDVKD. CDR3 length: 17 amino acids. V shed 6 bases and J 5 bases; nucleotides not matched to a gene: 14. The CDR3 sequence is CATSKNNYGTGVTEAFF. For the CDR3, the DNA is TGTGCCACCAGTAAAAACAACTACGGGACAGGGGTAACTGAAGCTTTCTTT.

J is TRBJ2-3 and V is TRBV24-1; the match to TRBD2 covers 7 bases. Germline CDR1 and CDR2: KGHDR and SFDVKD. The CDR3 sequence is 12 residues long. The trim removed 9 bases at V and 12 bases at J, leaving 11 bases unmatched. DNA of the CDR3: TGTGCCACCGGGGGGGGTTTTGGGAGACAGTATTTT. This gives the protein CATGGGFGRQYF.